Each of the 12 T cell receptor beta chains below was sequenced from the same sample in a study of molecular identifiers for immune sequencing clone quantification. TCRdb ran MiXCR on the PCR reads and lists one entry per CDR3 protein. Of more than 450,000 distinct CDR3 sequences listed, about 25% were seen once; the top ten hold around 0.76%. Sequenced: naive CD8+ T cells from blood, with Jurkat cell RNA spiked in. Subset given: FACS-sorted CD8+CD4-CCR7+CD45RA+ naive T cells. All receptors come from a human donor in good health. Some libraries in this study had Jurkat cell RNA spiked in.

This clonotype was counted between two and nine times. CDR3 residues: CASSLAGRDRAYNEQFF. The CDR3 bases are TGTGCCAGCAGCTTAGCAGGGAGGGACAGGGCCTACAATGAGCAGTTCTTC. V usage is TRBV7-2 and J usage is TRBJ2-1, with TRBD1 matching over 9 bases. The CDR3 is made up of 17 amino acids. Germline trimming cut 0 bases from V and 2 bases from J; bases unmatched to any gene: 5. Germline values: CDR1 SGHTA, CDR2 FQGNSA.

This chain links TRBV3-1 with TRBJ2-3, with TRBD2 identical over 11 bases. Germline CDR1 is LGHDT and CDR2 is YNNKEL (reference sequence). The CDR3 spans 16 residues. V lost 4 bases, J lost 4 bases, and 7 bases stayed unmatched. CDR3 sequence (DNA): TGTGCCAGCAGCCCCATAGCGGGGGGGCCCGCAGATACGCAGTATTTT. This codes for CASSPIAGGPADTQYF.

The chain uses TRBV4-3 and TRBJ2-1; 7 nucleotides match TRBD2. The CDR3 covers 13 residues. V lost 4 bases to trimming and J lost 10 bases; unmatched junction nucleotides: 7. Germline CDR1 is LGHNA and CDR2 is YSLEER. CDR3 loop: CASSPEWGGEQFF. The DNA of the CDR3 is TGCGCCAGCAGCCCGGAGTGGGGGGGAGAGCAGTTCTTC.

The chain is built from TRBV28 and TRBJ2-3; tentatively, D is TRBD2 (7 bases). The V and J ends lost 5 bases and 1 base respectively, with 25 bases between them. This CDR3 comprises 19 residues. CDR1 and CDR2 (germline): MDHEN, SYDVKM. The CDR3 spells CASSPHPAGRGDGTDTQYF. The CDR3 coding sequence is TGTGCCAGCAGTCCCCACCCAGCGGGAAGGGGGGACGGCACAGATACGCAGTATTTT.

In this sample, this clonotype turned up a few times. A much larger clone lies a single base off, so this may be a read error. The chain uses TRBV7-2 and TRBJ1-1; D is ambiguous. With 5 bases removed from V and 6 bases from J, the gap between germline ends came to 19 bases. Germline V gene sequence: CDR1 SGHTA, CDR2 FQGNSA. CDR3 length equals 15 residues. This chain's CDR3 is CASSLPGRVEAEAFF. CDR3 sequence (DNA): TGTGCCAGCAGCCTCCCCGGGCGGGTGGAGGCTGAAGCTTTCTTT.

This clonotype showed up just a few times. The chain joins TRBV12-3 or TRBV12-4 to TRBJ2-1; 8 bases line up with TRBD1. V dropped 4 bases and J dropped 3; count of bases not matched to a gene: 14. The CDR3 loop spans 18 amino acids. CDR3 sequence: CASSSSEGGTGNYNEQFF. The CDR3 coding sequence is TGTGCCAGCAGTTCTAGTGAGGGCGGGACAGGCAACTACAATGAGCAGTTCTTC.

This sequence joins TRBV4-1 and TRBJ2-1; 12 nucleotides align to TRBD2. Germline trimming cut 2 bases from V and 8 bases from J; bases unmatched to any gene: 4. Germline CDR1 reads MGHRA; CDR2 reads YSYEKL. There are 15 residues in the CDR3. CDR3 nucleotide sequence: TGCGCCAGCAGCCAACGACTAGCGGGGGCGGATGAGCAGTTCTTC. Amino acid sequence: CASSQRLAGADEQFF.

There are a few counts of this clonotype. CDR3 in amino acids: CASSPGQARGPYEQYF. The CDR3 bases are TGTGCCAGTAGTCCCGGACAGGCCCGTGGCCCCTACGAGCAGTACTTC. The chain combines TRBV19 with TRBJ2-7, with 7 nucleotides matching TRBD1. The V segment lost 5 bases and the J segment 2 bases; nucleotides outside the gene matches: 12. The germline CDR1 and CDR2 sequences are LNHDA and SQIVND (reference sequence). This CDR3 is built from 16 residues. The full variable domain, with the rest looked up from reference TRBV19 and TRBJ2-7, is DGGITQSPKYLFRKEGQNVTLSCEQNLNHDAMYWYRQDPGQGLRLIYYSQIVNDFQKGDIAEGYSVSREKKESFPLTVTSAQKNPTAFYLCASSPGQARGPYEQYFGPGTRLTVT.

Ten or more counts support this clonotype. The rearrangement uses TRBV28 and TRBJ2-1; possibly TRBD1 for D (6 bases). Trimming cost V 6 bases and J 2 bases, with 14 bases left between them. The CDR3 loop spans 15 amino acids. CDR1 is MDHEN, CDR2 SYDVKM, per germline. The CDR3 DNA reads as TGTGCCAGCAGCCTTCGGACAGCAGCCTACAATGAGCAGTTCTTC. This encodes CASSLRTAAYNEQFF.

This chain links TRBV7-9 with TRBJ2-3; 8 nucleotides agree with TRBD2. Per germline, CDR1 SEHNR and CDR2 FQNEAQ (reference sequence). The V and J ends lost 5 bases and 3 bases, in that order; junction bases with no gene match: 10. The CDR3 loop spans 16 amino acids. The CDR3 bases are TGTGCCAGCAGCCCCGAGGGGCGGGAGGTAACAGATACGCAGTATTTT. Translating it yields CASSPEGREVTDTQYF.

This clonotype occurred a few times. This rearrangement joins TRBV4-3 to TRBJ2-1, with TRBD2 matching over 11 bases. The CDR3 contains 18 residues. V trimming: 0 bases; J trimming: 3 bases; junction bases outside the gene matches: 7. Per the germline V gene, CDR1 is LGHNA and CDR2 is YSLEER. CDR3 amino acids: CASSQDSTSGNIYNEQFF. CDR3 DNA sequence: TGCGCCAGCAGCCAAGACTCGACTAGCGGGAATATCTACAATGAGCAGTTCTTC.

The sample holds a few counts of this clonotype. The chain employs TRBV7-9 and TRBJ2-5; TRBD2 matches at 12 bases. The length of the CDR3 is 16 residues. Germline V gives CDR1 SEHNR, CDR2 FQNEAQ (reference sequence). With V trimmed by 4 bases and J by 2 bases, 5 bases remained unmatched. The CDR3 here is CASSSPGLAGQETQYF. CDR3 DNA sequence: TGTGCCAGCAGCTCTCCTGGACTAGCGGGACAAGAGACCCAGTACTTC.